The sequence of this T cell receptor (beta chain) was determined in a study of cytomegalovirus exposure and HLA in healthy donors. PCR was performed using 60 Vbeta and 13 Jbeta primers. Generated by immunoSEQ multiplex PCR, the TCRdb table keeps only in-frame clones and is missing some. Of about 270,000 clones in the sample, around 66% were seen once. V was shortened by 7 bases and J by 1 base, with 17 bases between the two germline ends. Germline CDR1 and CDR2: SGHAT and FQNNGV. The CDR3 loop spans 15 amino acids. The chain recombines TRBV11-2 with TRBJ2-7; TRBD1 is a possible D gene (6 bases). The specimen sequenced was PBMCs. This TCR came from a female donor in good health and CMV-seronegative. This CDR3 is CASNSLQGGSYEQYF. The CDR3 bases are TGTGCCAGCAACTCCCTCCAAGGGGGTTCCTACGAGCAGTACTTC.